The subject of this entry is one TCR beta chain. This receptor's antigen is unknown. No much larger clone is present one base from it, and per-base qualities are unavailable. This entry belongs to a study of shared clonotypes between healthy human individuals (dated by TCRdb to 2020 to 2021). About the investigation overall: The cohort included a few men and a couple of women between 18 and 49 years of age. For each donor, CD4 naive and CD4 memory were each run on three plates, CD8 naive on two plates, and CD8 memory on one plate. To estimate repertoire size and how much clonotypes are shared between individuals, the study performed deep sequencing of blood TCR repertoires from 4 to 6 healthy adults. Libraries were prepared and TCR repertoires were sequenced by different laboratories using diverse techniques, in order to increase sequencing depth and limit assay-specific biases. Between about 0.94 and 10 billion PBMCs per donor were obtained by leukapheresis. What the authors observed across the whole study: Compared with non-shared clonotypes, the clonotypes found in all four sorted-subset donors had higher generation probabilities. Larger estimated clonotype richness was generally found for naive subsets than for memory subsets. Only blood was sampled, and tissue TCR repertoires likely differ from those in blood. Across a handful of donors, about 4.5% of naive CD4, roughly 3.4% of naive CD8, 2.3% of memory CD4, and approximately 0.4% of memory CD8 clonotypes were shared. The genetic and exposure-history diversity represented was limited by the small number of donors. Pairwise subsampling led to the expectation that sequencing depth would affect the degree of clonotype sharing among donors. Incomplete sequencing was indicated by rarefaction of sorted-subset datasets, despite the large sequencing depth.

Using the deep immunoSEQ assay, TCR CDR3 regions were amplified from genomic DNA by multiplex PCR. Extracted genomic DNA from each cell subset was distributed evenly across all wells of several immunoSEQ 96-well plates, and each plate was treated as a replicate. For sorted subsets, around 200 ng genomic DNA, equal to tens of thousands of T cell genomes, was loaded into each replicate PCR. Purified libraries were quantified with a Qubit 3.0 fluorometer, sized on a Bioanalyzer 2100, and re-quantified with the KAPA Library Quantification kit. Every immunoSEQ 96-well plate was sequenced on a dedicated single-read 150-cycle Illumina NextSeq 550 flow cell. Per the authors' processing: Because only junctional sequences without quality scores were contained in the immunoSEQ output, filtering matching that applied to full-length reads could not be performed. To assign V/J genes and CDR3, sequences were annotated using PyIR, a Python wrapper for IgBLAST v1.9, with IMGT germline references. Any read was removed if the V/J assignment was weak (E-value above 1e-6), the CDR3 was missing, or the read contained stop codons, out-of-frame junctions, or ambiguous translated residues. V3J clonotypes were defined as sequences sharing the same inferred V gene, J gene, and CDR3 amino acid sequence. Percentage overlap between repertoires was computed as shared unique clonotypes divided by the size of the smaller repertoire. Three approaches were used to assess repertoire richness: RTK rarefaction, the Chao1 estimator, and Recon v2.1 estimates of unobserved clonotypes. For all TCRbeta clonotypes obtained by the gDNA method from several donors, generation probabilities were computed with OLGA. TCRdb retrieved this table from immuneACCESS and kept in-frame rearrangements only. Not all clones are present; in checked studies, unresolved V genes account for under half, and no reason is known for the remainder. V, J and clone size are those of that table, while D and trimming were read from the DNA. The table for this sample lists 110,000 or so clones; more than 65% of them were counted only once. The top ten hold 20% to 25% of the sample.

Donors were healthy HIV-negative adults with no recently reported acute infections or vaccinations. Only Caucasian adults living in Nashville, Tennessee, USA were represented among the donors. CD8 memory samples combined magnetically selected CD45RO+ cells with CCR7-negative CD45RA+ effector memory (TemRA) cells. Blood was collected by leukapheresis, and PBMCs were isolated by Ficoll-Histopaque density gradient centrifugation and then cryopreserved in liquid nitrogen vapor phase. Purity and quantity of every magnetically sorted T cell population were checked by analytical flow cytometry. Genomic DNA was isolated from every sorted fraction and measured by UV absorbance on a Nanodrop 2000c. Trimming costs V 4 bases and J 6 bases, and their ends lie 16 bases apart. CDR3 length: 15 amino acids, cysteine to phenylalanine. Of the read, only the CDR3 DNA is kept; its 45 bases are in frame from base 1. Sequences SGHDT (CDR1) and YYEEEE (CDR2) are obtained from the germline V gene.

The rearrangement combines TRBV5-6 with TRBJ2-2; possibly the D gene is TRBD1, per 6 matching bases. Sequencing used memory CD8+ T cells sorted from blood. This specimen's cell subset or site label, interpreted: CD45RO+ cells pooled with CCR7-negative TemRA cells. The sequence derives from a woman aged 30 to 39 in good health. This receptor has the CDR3 CASSHRDEAPGELFF. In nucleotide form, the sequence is TGTGCCAGCAGCCACAGGGACGAGGCCCCCGGGGAGCTGTTTTTT. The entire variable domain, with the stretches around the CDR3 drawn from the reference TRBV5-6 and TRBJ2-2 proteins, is DAGVTQSPTHLIKTRGQQVTLRCSPKSGHDTVSWYQQALGQGPQFIFQYYEEEERQRGNFPDRFSGHQFPNYSSELNVNALLLGDSALYLCASSHRDEAPGELFFGEGSRLTVL.